These 20 T cell receptor beta chains originate from one sample sequenced in a study of CD8 T cells in Susac syndrome. Reverse transcription used 0.5 to 1 ug RNA and random hexamers. TCRdb itself ran the immunoSEQ multiplex PCR reads through MiXCR, one entry per CDR3 protein. This table holds more than 150,000 distinct CDR3 sequences, around 95% found once. The source material was CD4+ T cells from PBMCs. These receptors were collected from a human donor with Susac syndrome.

The J gene is TRBJ1-6, the V gene TRBV6-5; TRBD1 is a possible D gene (5 bases). Trimming removed 8 bases from V and 3 bases from J, with 8 bases in between. The germline gives CDR1 MNHEY, CDR2 SVGAGI. The CDR3 loop spans 13 amino acids. CDR3 amino acids: CASGAIYNSPLHF. The DNA of the CDR3 is TGTGCCAGCGGGGCGATCTATAATTCACCCCTCCACTTT.

J is TRBJ2-5 and V is TRBV5-6; D gene unclear. The germline V gene encodes CDR1 SGHDT and CDR2 YYEEEE. The CDR3 extends over 12 amino acids. Deletions cut 2 bases from V and 5 bases from J, with 7 bases between. The CDR3 sequence: CASSFIRETQYF. The CDR3 DNA sequence: TGTGCCAGCAGCTTTATAAGGGAGACCCAGTACTTC.

The chain recombines TRBV3-1 with TRBJ2-2; 9 bases are a match to TRBD2. CDR1 LGHDT and CDR2 YNNKEL come from the germline V gene (reference sequence). V lost 4 bases to trimming and J lost 6 bases; unmatched junction nucleotides: 12. CDR3 length: 17 amino acids. The CDR3 loop reads CASSRGTSPVVPGELFF. Here the CDR3 DNA reads TGTGCCAGCAGCCGGGGGACTAGCCCCGTGGTTCCCGGGGAGCTGTTTTTT.

The V gene is TRBV18, the J gene TRBJ1-3; no reliable D call. V was trimmed by 6 bases and J by 0 bases, leaving 12 bases between them. CDR3 length: 15 amino acids. CDR1 KGHSH and CDR2 LQKENI come from the germline V gene. The CDR3 nucleotides are TGTGCCAGCTCTCCCGAGAAGGGCTCTGGAAACACCATATATTTT. Translating gives CASSPEKGSGNTIYF. The full variable domain, completed using reference TRBV18 and TRBJ1-3, is NAGVMQNPRHLVRRRGQEARLRCSPMKGHSHVYWYRQLPEEGLKFMVYLQKENIIDESGMPKERFSAEFPKEGPSILRIQQVVRGDSAAYFCASSPEKGSGNTIYFGEGSWLTVV.

This clonotype has only a few counts. This chain uses TRBV28 with TRBJ2-7; D unclear. CDR3 length: 14 amino acids. V lost 3 bases and J lost 3, with 12 bases in between. Germline CDR1 and CDR2: MDHEN and SYDVKM. DNA of the CDR3: TGTGCCAGCAGTTTGATCGCCTCTGGCTACGAGCAGTACTTC. This codes for CASSLIASGYEQYF. Based on the CDR3 plus reference TRBV28 and TRBJ2-7, the full variable domain is DVKVTQSSRYLVKRTGEKVFLECVQDMDHENMFWYRQDPGLGLRLIYFSYDVKMKEKGDIPEGYSVSREKKERFSLILESASTNQTSMYLCASSLIASGYEQYFGPGTRLTVT.

This chain connects TRBV3-1 to TRBJ2-6; tentative D call: TRBD1 (6 bases). Between the trimmed V and J ends, which lost 6 bases and 0 bases, there was a span of 12 bases. Germline values: CDR1 LGHDT, CDR2 YNNKEL (reference sequence). The CDR3 has 16 amino acids. The CDR3 DNA sequence: TGTGCCAGCAGTCCGGGACACAGCTCTGGGGCCAACGTCCTGACTTTC. Its protein product is CASSPGHSSGANVLTF. Full variable domain (outside the CDR3, taken from reference TRBV3-1 and TRBJ2-6): DTAVSQTPKYLVTQMGNDKSIKCEQNLGHDTMYWYKQDSKKFLKIMFSYNNKELIINETVPNRFSPKSPDKAHLNLHINSLELGDSAVYFCASSPGHSSGANVLTFGAGSRLTVL.

The V and J genes are TRBV4-2 and TRBJ2-3; possible D gene TRBD1, 5 bases. The CDR3 contains 15 residues. CDR1 LGHNA and CDR2 YNFKEQ come from the germline V gene. Trimming shortened V by 4 bases and J by 2 bases, and 13 bases separated the two germline ends. This CDR3 reads CASSRVRDFTDTQYF. The CDR3 region has the DNA TGTGCCAGCAGCCGAGTCAGGGATTTCACAGATACGCAGTATTTT.

This clonotype was seen only once. The rearrangement joins TRBV5-1 to TRBJ2-7, with D perhaps TRBD2 (6 bases). V was clipped by 0 bases and J by 1 base, with 11 bases between them. The CDR3 is made up of 15 amino acids. Per germline, CDR1 SGHRS and CDR2 YFSETQ. DNA of the CDR3: TGCGCCAGCAGCTTGGGGCCTAGCGAGTCCTACGAGCAGTACTTC. Translating it yields CASSLGPSESYEQYF.

The CDR3 sequence: CASSLEPLGANYGYTF. CDR3 sequence (DNA): TGTGCCAGCAGCTTAGAGCCCCTGGGAGCTAACTATGGCTACACCTTC. The V call is TRBV7-3, the J call TRBJ1-2; no definite D call. Trimming left V 2 bases short and J 0 bases short, with 13 bases between. There are 16 residues in the CDR3. Germline assignment: CDR1 SGHTA and CDR2 FQGTGA.

This chain connects TRBV4-2 to TRBJ2-2, with TRBD2 matching 8 bases. Trimming cost V 1 base and J 5 bases; bases outside gene matches: 9. The CDR3 sequence is 17 residues long. Germline-derived CDR1 and CDR2 are LGHNA and YNFKEQ. As DNA, the CDR3 is TGTGCCAGCAGCCAAGGGATTAGCGGGGAAGGGACCGGGGAGCTGTTTTTT. It codes for CASSQGISGEGTGELFF.

The J gene is TRBJ2-4, the V gene TRBV6-5, with D possibly being TRBD1 (6 bases). CDR3 length: 18 residues. Germline loops: CDR1 MNHEY, CDR2 SVGAGI. The V gene lost 0 bases and the J gene lost 5 bases, with 20 bases spanning the gap. The CDR3 region has the DNA TGTGCCAGCAGTTACTCGAGGGCTCTTACAGGGAGAGAAAACATTCAGTACTTC. This gives the protein CASSYSRALTGRENIQYF.

This clonotype was seen only a few times. The rearrangement joins TRBV11-3 to TRBJ2-1; a possible D gene is TRBD2 (5 bases). This CDR3 has 12 residues. Germline V gives CDR1 SGHNT, CDR2 YENEEA. Trimming took off 2 bases at V and 9 bases at J, with 8 bases between the two ends. The CDR3 here is CASSLRGSEQFF. The CDR3 nucleotides are TGTGCCAGCAGCTTACGAGGGAGTGAGCAGTTCTTC.

This clonotype was counted once. The rearrangement joins TRBV27 to TRBJ2-5; 7 bases are a match to TRBD2. The CDR3 has 11 amino acids. The germline V gene encodes CDR1 MNHEY and CDR2 SMNVEV (reference sequence). With 8 bases clipped from V and 7 bases from J, the junction kept 4 bases outside the gene matches. The CDR3 sequence: CASGSGGTQYF. CDR3 nucleotides: TGTGCCAGCGGGTCGGGGGGGACCCAGTACTTC.

The rearrangement links TRBV15 to TRBJ1-5; 11 bases are shared with TRBD1. The CDR3 is 16 amino acids. Per the germline V gene, CDR1 is LNHNV and CDR2 is YYDKDF (reference sequence). V was clipped by 1 base and J by 7 bases; unmatched bases: 6. The CDR3 nucleotides read TGTGCCACCAGCAGAGGGGACAGGGGGTTCGGGCAGCCCCAGCATTTT. Its protein is CATSRGDRGFGQPQHF.

This chain joins TRBV25-1 and TRBJ1-2; no firm D call. CDR1 and CDR2 from the germline V gene are MGHDK and SYGVNS. Trimming removed 6 bases from V and 8 bases from J, with 16 bases in between. The CDR3 is 13 residues long. The CDR3, as DNA: TGTGCCAGCAGACAGACACCCGCGGAAGGCTACACCTTC. This encodes CASRQTPAEGYTF.

The chain recombines TRBV7-9 with TRBJ1-2; D gene unclear. The length of the CDR3 is 13 residues. Trimming pared 0 bases from V and 2 bases from J, leaving 4 bases between. From germline, CDR1 is SEHNR and CDR2 FQNEAQ (reference sequence). CDR3 amino acids: CASSLAQNYGYTF. Here the CDR3 DNA reads TGTGCCAGCAGCTTAGCCCAGAACTATGGCTACACCTTC.

V is TRBV4-2 and J is TRBJ1-5; 9 positions match TRBD1. After removal of 4 bases from V and 6 bases from J, the junction contained 1 base not matched to a gene. The CDR3 spans 13 residues. Germline values: CDR1 LGHNA, CDR2 YNFKEQ. For the CDR3, the DNA is TGTGCCAGCAGCCCGGACAGGGGTCAGCCCCAGCATTTT. This gives the protein CASSPDRGQPQHF.

The chain recombines TRBV20-1 with TRBJ2-7, with TRBD1 matching over 7 bases. V dropped 2 bases and J dropped 3; count of bases not matched to a gene: 13. This CDR3 is built from 16 residues. Germline V gives CDR1 DFQATT, CDR2 SNEGSKA (reference sequence). The CDR3 DNA sequence: TGCAGTGCTAGACTCAATACAGGGGCCAGCTACTACGAGCAGTACTTC. Translation: CSARLNTGASYYEQYF.

The CDR3 DNA sequence: TGTGCCTGGAGTGTAACCGGGGATCAGCCCCAGCATTTT. It yields the protein CAWSVTGDQPQHF. V usage is TRBV30 and J usage is TRBJ1-5; unclear D gene. CDR1 and CDR2 (germline): GTSNPN, SVGIG (reference sequence). The CDR3 totals 13 residues. The V gene lost 0 bases and the J gene lost 5 bases, with 8 bases spanning the gap.

The chain uses TRBV20-1 and TRBJ2-3, with 7 positions matching TRBD1. Per germline, CDR1 DFQATT and CDR2 SNEGSKA (reference sequence). The CDR3 runs 14 residues. The trim removed 3 bases at V and 1 base at J, leaving 4 bases unmatched. CDR3 coding DNA: TGCAGTGCTAGGACCGACAGGGGCACAGATACGCAGTATTTT. This codes for CSARTDRGTDTQYF.